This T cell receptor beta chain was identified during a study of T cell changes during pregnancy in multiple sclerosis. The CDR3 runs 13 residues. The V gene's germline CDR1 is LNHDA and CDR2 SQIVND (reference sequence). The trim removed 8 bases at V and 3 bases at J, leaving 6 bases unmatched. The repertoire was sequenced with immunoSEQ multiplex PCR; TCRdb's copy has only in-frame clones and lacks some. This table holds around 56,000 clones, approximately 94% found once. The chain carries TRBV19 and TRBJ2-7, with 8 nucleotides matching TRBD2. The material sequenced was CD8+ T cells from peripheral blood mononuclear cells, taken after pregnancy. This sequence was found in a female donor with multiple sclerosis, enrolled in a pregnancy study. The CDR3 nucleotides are TGTGCCAGTGCGCGGGGGGATCACTACGAGCAGTACTTC. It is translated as CASARGDHYEQYF.